This T cell receptor beta chain was retrieved from a study of blood T cell repertoires in COVID-19. Study-level background: Samples came from the United States, Italy and Spain, spanning acute and convalescent COVID-19. Nucleic acid was either cDNA or gDNA, and it came from T cells, B-cell-depleted T cells, or PBMCs.

Study processing details: Nucleated cell number was recorded as an estimate derived from reference gene primer amplification. TCRdb's table, derived via immunoSEQ multiplex PCR, lists solely in-frame clones and lacks some. V and J calls and clone size come straight from that table; D and trimming were deduced from the DNA. The data contain roughly 45,000 clones, over 80% of them singletons. Germline-derived CDR1 and CDR2 are LNHDA and SQIVND (reference sequence). CDR3 length: 15 residues. The trim removed 6 bases at V and 4 bases at J, leaving 10 bases unmatched. This TCR derives from a human donor in a cohort sampled during active COVID-19. The chain is built from TRBV19 and TRBJ2-5, with TRBD1 identical over 8 bases. Material for sequencing was peripheral blood. The CDR3 sequence: CASSPRQGIRETQYF. CDR3 nucleotides: TGTGCCAGTAGCCCAAGACAGGGGATTCGAGAGACCCAGTACTTC.